The TCR beta chain described here comes from a study of blood T cell repertoires in COVID-19 (dated by TCRdb to about 2020). Regarding the research as a whole: Samples from collaborators originated in the United States, Italy and Spain and spanned both the acute and convalescent phases of COVID-19. The prospective study material was composed of cDNA or gDNA derived from T cells, B-cell-depleted T cells, or PBMCs. The samples were drawn from the first 160 participants of the ongoing ImmuneRACE study and from roughly 1,300 subjects provided by 6 global collaborators. The repertoires were released in a freely available public database intended as a resource for research on the immune response to SARS-CoV-2. Nearly every sample came with metadata listing a de-identified subject ID, COVID-19 status, age in years and sex. Where available, HLA class I and class II types were taken from metadata supplied by the sample provider and were not determined by assay-based typing. Deeply sampled blood TCRbeta repertoires from subjects exposed to, actively infected with, or recovered from COVID-19 were included in the dataset.

Another Seattle source contributed samples from volunteer blood donors who had recovered from COVID-19. The collaborating institutions used their own protocols to collect whole blood in K2EDTA tubes. For TCRbeta analysis, collaborators shipped samples as frozen whole blood, isolated PBMCs, or DNA extracted from either of those sample types. TCRbeta CDR3 regions were amplified from genomic DNA by means of the immunoSEQ Assay, a bias-controlled multiplex PCR. The paper's data handling went like this. Within the assay, amplification of reference gene primers was used to estimate how many nucleated cells each sample contained. Sequence reads were collapsed and filtered to measure the absolute abundance of every unique TCRbeta CDR3 rearrangement. For each sample, productive Simpson clonality was calculated by taking the square root of Simpson's diversity index across productive rearrangements. TCRdb's version of the immuneACCESS table is confined to in-frame rearrangements and falls short of the full clone set. An unresolved V gene accounts for under half of the shortfall where checked; the remainder is of unknown origin. The V and J calls and the clone size are those of that table, but D and trimming were determined from the DNA. The sample table holds approximately 220,000 clones, of which roughly 84% were seen once. Roughly 2.8% of the sample goes to the ten largest clones.

Overall study outcomes, separate from this receptor: The amount of clinical and demographic metadata varied by source and participant and was provided uncurated.

A word on this clone: Its specific antigen is unknown. No base quality values were provided; no much bigger clone lies one nucleotide off.

From its cysteine to its phenylalanine, the CDR3 spans 14 amino acids. CDR3 DNA is the only sequence kept; it has 42 bases, read in frame from the first base. According to the germline V gene, CDR1 reads MDHEN and CDR2 reads SYDVKM. Cut back by 3 bases and 5 bases, the V and J ends lie 13 bases apart. The receptor was derived from a man aged 50 to 60 who had recovered from COVID-19. The sample taken for sequencing was peripheral blood. The chain employs TRBV28 and TRBJ2-5; TRBD2 could be the D gene, as 5 bases match. CDR3 protein: CASSFGHGGETQYF. Read as DNA, the sequence is TGTGCCAGCAGTTTTGGGCATGGAGGTGAGACCCAGTACTTC.